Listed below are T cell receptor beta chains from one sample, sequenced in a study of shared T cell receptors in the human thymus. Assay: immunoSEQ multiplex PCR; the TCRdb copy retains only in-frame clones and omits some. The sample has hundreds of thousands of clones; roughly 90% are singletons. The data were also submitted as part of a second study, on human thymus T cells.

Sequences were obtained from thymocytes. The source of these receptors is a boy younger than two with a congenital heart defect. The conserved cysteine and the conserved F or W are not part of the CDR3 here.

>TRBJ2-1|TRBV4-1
ASSQAGTSGIDEQF
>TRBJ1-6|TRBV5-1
ASSLKSNGSPLH
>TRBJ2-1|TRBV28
ASSPTTRRALVQF
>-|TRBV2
ASNPDIFYEQY
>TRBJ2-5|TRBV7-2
ASSMSGRFQETQY
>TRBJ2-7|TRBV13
ASSLRGGGRAYEQY
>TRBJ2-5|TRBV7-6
ASSPGLELEETQY
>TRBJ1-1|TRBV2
ARESGYGTEAF
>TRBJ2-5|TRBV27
ASPCGQKRQETQY
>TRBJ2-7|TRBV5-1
ASSAPSGSYYEQY
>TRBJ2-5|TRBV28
ASSIAGEGLGETQY
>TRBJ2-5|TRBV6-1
ACSGTSGLQETQY
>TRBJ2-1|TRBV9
ASSENPSGSSDEQF
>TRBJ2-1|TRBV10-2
ASSDWREHNEQF
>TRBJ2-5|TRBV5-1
ASALSGTPPRFQETQY
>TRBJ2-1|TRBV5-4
ASSLGTSGRASNEQF
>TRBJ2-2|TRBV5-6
ASSRVDRETGELF
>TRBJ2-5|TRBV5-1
ASRTSGYQETQY
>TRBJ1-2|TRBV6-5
ASSYYGQGRAYGYT
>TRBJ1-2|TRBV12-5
ASGPRGYT
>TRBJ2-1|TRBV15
ATSRESGGWQGGYNEQF
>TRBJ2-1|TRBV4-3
ASSQERGSNNEQF